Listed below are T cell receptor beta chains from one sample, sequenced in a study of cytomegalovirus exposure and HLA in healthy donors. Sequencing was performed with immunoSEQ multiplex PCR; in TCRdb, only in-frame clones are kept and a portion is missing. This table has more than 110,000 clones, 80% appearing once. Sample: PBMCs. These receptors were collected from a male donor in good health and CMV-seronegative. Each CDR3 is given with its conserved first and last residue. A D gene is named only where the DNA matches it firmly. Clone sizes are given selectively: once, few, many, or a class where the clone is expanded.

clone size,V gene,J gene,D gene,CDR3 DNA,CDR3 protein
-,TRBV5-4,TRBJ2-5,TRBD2,TGTGCCAGCAGCTTGAGGGGACTAGCGGCCTCACAAGAGACCCAGTACTTC,CASSLRGLAASQETQYF
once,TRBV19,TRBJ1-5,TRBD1,TGTGCCAGTAGTCCTCAAGGACAGGGTGCGAATCAGCCCCAGCATTTT,CASSPQGQGANQPQHF
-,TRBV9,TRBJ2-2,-,TGTGCCAGCAGCGTGGGGGGGGCCGGGGACACCGGGGAGCTGTTTTTT,CASSVGGAGDTGELFF
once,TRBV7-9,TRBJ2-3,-,TGTGCCACCGGCCGCCCCGAGGACACTGGAGGGGATACGCAGTATTTT,CATGRPEDTGGDTQYF
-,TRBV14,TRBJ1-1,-,TGTGCCAGCAGCCTCAGACCTTGGCTAGGAGCTTTCTTT,CASSLRPWLGAFF
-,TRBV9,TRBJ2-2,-,TGTGCCAGCAGCGTAGGAGGCGGAAACACCGGGGAGCTGTTTTTT,CASSVGGGNTGELFF
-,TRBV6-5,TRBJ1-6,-,TGTGCCAGCAGTACGACTCCGGGGGATTCACCCCTCCACTTT,CASSTTPGDSPLHF
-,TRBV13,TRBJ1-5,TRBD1,TGTGCCAGCAGCCTAGGACAGGTTAATCAGCCCCAGCATTTT,CASSLGQVNQPQHF
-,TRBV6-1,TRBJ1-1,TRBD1,TGTGCCAGCAGGGGACAGGGCGGTTGGAACACTGAAGCTTTCTTT,CASRGQGGWNTEAFF
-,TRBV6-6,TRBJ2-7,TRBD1,TGTGCCAGCAGAGACGACAGGGGGCTTATCTACGAGCAGTACTTC,CASRDDRGLIYEQYF
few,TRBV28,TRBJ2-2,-,TGTGCCAGCAGTGTGCCGGGAATCTTCACCGGGGAGCTGTTTTTT,CASSVPGIFTGELFF
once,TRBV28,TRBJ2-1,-,TGTGCCAGCACTCAGGGCGATGAGCAGTTCTTC,CASTQGDEQFF
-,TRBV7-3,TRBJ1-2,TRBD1,TGTGCCAGCAGCGAAGACAGGGGTGGTGGTGGCTACACCTTC,CASSEDRGGGGYTF
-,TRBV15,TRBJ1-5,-,TGTGCCACCAGCTTGAAGGGAGGCAATCAGCCCCAGCATTTT,CATSLKGGNQPQHF
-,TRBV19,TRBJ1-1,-,TGTGCCAGCGTGGCACCTCAGAACACTGAAGCTTTCTTT,CASVAPQNTEAFF
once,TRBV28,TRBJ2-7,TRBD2,TGTGCCAGCAGTTTCGGGACTAGGGCAGAGCAGTACTTC,CASSFGTRAEQYF
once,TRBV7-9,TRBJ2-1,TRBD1,TGTGCCAGCAGCTTAGCGCAGGGGGCGTCGATGGATGAGCAGTTCTTC,CASSLAQGASMDEQFF
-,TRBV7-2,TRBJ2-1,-,TGTGCTTCATCGGCAAGCGGCTCCTACAATGAGCAGTTCTTC,CASSASGSYNEQFF
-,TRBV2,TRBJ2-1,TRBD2,TGTGCCGGGGGACTAGCGGGGCCCAATGAGCAGTTCTTC,CAGGLAGPNEQFF
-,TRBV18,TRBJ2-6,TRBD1,TGTGCCAGCTCACCTGAGACAGGGCTGGGATCTGGGGCCAACGTCCTGACTTTC,CASSPETGLGSGANVLTF
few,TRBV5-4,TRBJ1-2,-,TGTGCCAGCAGCTCAGGGACAACTGGCTACACCTTC,CASSSGTTGYTF
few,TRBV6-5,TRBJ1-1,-,TGTGCCAGCAGGGGGGCAGAGAGCGCTGAAGCTTTCTTT,CASRGAESAEAFF
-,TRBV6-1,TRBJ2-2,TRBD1,TGTGCCAGCACCGGGACAGCCACCGGGGAGCTGTTTTTT,CASTGTATGELFF
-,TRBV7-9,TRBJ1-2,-,TGTGCCAGCACTTCTGGGCCTTATGGCTACACCTTC,CASTSGPYGYTF